This T cell receptor beta chain was captured in a study of response to subunit inactivated influenza vaccine. The study, taken as a whole, reports: It was the authors' suggestion that each seasonal influenza vaccination recruits few new T cells.

This clonotype has only a few counts. The antigen remains undetermined. Germline V gene sequence: CDR1 MDHEN, CDR2 SYDVKM. The CDR3 spans 16 residues. The trim removed 3 bases at V and 4 bases at J, leaving 7 bases unmatched. MiXCR, applied by TCRdb to the RT-PCR reads, yields one record per CDR3 protein. The sample has under 550,000 distinct CDR3 sequences, approximately 7.6% seen once. The input for sequencing was PBMCs from blood, taken less than 30 months after vaccination. This TCR was recovered from a man between 50 and 69 years old who received an inactivated influenza vaccine. The chain carries TRBV28 and TRBJ2-2; 8 bases agree with TRBD1. DNA for the CDR3: TGTGCCAGCAGTTTTCGCAGGGGGCGTTTCACCGGGGAGCTGTTTTTT. This sequence encodes CASSFRRGRFTGELFF.